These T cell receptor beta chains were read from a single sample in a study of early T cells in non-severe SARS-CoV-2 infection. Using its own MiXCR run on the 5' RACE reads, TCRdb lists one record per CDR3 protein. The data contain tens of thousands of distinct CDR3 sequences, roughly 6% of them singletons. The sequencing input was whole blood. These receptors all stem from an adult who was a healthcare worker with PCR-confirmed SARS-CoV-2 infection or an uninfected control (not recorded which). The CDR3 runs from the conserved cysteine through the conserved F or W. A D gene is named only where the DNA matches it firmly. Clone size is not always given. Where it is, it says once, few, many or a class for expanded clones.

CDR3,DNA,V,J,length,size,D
CAISEGLFETGELFF,TGTGCCATCAGTGAAGGCCTCTTCGAAACCGGGGAGCTGTTTTTT,TRBV10-3,TRBJ2-2,15,many,.
CATGQARGDEAYEQYF,TGTGCCACCGGACAGGCGAGGGGGGATGAAGCCTACGAGCAGTACTTC,TRBV10-3,TRBJ2-7,16,.,.
CASRDYVNNEQFF,TGTGCCAGCAGGGACTATGTCAACAATGAGCAGTTCTTC,TRBV12-3/TRBV12-4,TRBJ2-1,13,few,.
CASSYSTTEAFF,TGTGCCAGCAGTTACTCGACGACTGAAGCTTTCTTT,TRBV6-2/TRBV6-3,TRBJ1-1,12,few,.
CASCSPGRSSYEQYF,TGTGCCAGCTGTTCCCCCGGGAGGAGCTCCTACGAGCAGTACTTC,TRBV28,TRBJ2-7,15,.,TRBD2
CASSPGQGRDTQYF,TGTGCCAGCAGCCCCGGACAGGGAAGAGATACGCAGTATTTT,TRBV6-2/TRBV6-3,TRBJ2-3,14,few,TRBD1
CASSETGGEAFF,TGTGCCAGCAGCGAGACAGGGGGTGAGGCTTTCTTT,TRBV6-1,TRBJ1-1,12,many,TRBD1
CASSQFPGEQYF,TGTGCCAGCAGCCAATTTCCGGGCGAGCAGTACTTC,TRBV14,TRBJ2-7,12,few,.
CSAEGQPNEKLFF,TGCAGTGCGGAGGGACAGCCCAATGAAAAACTGTTTTTT,TRBV20-1,TRBJ1-4,13,.,TRBD1
CASSSVGRSTYNEQFF,TGTGCCAGCAGTTCCGTGGGCAGGTCGACCTACAATGAGCAGTTCTTC,TRBV6-5,TRBJ2-1,16,few,.
CASSPSAGGQSPLHF,TGTGCCAGCAGCCCTTCCGCAGGGGGTCAATCACCCCTCCACTTT,TRBV11-2,TRBJ1-6,15,.,TRBD1
CASSRAGQLTYNEQFF,TGTGCCAGCAGCCGCGCCGGCCAACTCACCTACAATGAGCAGTTCTTC,TRBV11-2,TRBJ2-1,16,many,.
CSPLGLTYNEQFF,TGCAGTCCGCTGGGACTAACCTACAATGAGCAGTTCTTC,TRBV20-1,TRBJ2-1,13,.,TRBD2
CSARLAGGMETQYF,TGCAGTGCAAGACTAGCGGGAGGGATGGAGACCCAGTACTTC,TRBV20-1,TRBJ2-5,14,many,TRBD2
CASSRESGQFF,TGTGCCAGCAGCAGGGAGTCGGGGCAGTTCTTC,TRBV7-8,TRBJ2-1,11,few,.